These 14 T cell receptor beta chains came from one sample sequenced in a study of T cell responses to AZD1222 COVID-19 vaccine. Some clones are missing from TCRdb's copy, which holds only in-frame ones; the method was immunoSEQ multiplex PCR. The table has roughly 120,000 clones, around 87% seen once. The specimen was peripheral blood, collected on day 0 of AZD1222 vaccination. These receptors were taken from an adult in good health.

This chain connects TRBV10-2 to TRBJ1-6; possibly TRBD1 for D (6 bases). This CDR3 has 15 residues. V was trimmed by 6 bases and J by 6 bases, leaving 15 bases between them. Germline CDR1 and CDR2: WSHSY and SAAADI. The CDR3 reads CASSAGGQFNSPLHF. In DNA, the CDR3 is TGCGCCAGCAGCGCCGGGGGACAATTTAATTCACCCCTCCACTTT.

The CDR3 reads CASSRNHGGYGYTF. The DNA of the CDR3 is TGTGCCAGCAGCCGAAACCATGGGGGCTATGGCTACACCTTC. The rearrangement links TRBV3-1 (or the pseudogene TRBV3-2) to TRBJ1-2; the D gene is possibly TRBD1 (5 bases). CDR3 length equals 14 residues. The V end lost 4 bases, the J end lost 4 bases, and 13 bases lay between the germline ends. CDR1 LGHDT and CDR2 YNNKEL come from the germline V gene (reference sequence).

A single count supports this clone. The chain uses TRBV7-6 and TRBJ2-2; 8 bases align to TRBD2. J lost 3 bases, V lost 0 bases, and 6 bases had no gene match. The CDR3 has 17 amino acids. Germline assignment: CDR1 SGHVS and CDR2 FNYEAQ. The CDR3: CASSLAGLAGDTGELFF. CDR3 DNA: TGTGCCAGCAGCTTAGCCGGGCTAGCGGGCGACACCGGGGAGCTGTTTTTT.

This CDR3 reads CASSYVARSEQYF. CDR3 in DNA: TGTGCCAGCAGTTACGTTGCAAGGAGCGAGCAGTACTTC. The V and J genes are TRBV6-5 and TRBJ2-7; D gene unclear. Looked up from germline, CDR1 is MNHEY and CDR2 is SVGAGI. The CDR3 is 13 amino acids. The V end lost 2 bases, the J end lost 6 bases, and 11 bases lay between the germline ends.

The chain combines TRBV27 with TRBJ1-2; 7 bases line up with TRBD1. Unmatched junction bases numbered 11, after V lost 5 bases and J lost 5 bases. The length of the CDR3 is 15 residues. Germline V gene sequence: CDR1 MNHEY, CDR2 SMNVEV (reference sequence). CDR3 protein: CASSPPGQTKYGYTF. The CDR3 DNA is TGTGCCAGCAGTCCTCCGGGACAGACAAAATATGGCTACACCTTC.

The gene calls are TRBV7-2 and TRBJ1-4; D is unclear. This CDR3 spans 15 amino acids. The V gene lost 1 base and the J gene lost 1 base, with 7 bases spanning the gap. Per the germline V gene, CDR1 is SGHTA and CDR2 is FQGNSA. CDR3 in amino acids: CASSLVVGTNEKLFF. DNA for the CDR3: TGTGCCAGCAGCTTAGTTGTGGGAACTAATGAAAAACTGTTTTTT.

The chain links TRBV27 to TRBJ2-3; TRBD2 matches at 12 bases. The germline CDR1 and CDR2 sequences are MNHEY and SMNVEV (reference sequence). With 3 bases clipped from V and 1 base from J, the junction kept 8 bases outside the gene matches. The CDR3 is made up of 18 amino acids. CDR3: CASSFRLAGGLGTDTQYF. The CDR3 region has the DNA TGTGCCAGCAGTTTCAGGCTAGCGGGGGGGCTTGGCACAGATACGCAGTATTTT.

CDR3 residues: CASSITGWGYTEAFF. CDR3 in DNA: TGTGCCAGTAGTATAACAGGTTGGGGGTACACTGAAGCTTTCTTT. The gene calls are TRBV19 and TRBJ1-1, with TRBD1 as a possible D gene (5 bases). The CDR3 length is 15 residues. Germline V gives CDR1 LNHDA, CDR2 SQIVND (reference sequence). V was shortened by 2 bases and J by 3 bases, with 13 bases between the two germline ends.

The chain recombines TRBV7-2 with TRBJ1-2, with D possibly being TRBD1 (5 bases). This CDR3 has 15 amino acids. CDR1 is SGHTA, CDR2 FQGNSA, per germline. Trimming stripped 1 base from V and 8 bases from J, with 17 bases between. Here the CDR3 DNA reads TGTGCCAGCAGCTTAGTAGACAGCCCGGGGTCCGGCTACACCTTC. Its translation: CASSLVDSPGSGYTF.

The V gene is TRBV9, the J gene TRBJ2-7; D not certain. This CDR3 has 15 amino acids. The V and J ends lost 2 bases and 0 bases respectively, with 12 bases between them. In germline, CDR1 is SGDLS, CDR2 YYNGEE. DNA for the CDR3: TGTGCCAGCAGCGTGGGTGCCCCGAGCTCCTACGAGCAGTACTTC. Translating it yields CASSVGAPSSYEQYF. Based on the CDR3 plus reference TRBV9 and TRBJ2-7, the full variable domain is DSGVTQTPKHLITATGQRVTLRCSPRSGDLSVYWYQQSLDQGLQFLIQYYNGEERAKGNILERFSAQQFPDLHSELNLSSLELGDSALYFCASSVGAPSSYEQYFGPGTRLTVT.

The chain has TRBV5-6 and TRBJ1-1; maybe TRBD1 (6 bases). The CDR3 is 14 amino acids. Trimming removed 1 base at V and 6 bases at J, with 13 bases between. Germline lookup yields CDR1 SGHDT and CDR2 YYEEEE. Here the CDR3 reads CASSLTGRSAEAFF. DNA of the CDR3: TGTGCCAGCAGCTTGACAGGGAGGTCGGCTGAAGCTTTCTTT.

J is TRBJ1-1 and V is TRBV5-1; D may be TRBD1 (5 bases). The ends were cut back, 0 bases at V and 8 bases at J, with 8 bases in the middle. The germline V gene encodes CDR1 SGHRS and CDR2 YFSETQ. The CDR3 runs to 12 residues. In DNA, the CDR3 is TGCGCCAGCAGCTTGGAGGGGTGGGAAGCTTTCTTT. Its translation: CASSLEGWEAFF.

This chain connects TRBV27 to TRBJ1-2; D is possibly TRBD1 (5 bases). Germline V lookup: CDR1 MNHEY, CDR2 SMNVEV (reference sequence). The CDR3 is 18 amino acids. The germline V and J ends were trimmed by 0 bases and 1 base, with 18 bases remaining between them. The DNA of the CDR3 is TGTGCCAGCAGTTTATCGTATCGGGGATCGGGGGGTAACTATGGCTACACCTTC. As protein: CASSLSYRGSGGNYGYTF.

The CDR3 reads CASSNRGANQETQYF. Written as DNA, the CDR3 is TGTGCCAGTAGTAACAGGGGAGCAAACCAAGAGACCCAGTACTTC. J is TRBJ2-5 and V is TRBV19, with 7 bases that match TRBD1. CDR1 is LNHDA, CDR2 SQIVND, per germline (reference sequence). CDR3 length: 15 residues. J was trimmed by 0 bases and V by 4 bases; bases with no gene match: 5.